Each of the 25 T cell receptor beta chains below was sequenced from the same sample in a study of blood T cells in healthy people across ages (dated by TCRdb to the mid-2010s). The receptor library was made with 5' RACE. Sequencing used an Illumina HiSeq 2500. A second PCR of roughly 7 to 11 cycles was performed with a sample-barcoded 5' primer and a J-beta primer mix. TCRdb's own reprocessing of the public reads used fastp at Q25 and MiXCR and kept productive beta chains. Every distinct CDR3 protein forms one entry, paired with its most common genes and DNA. For this sample there are 2 million or so distinct CDR3 sequences; 49% appear just once. Of the sample, less than 2.5% is held by the ten largest clones. Sequenced material: blood. These receptors came from a woman between 40 and 50 years old in good health.

The rearrangement joins TRBV21-1 to TRBJ2-3. TRBV21-1 is noted as a pseudogene. The CDR3 loop spans 15 amino acids. The CDR3 DNA is TGTGCCAGCAGCAAAGGCCGGACTGGCACAGATACGCAGTATTTT. The encoded protein is CASSKGRTGTDTQYF.

As for this clonotype: The junction departs from the called germline gene at one end, perhaps through a read error. This chain links TRBV7-7 with TRBJ2-1, with 8 positions matching TRBD2. Germline CDR1 and CDR2: SSHAT and FNYEAQ (reference sequence). The length of the CDR3 is 13 residues. The CDR3, as DNA: TGTGCTAGCAGCCCGGGACTAGGAGCTGAGCAGTTCTTC. This translates into CASSPGLGAEQFF.

The CDR3 DNA sequence: TGCGCCAGCAGCTTGGAGGTGGTGGAGAACTATGGCTACACCTTC. Translation: CASSLEVVENYGYTF. The chain combines TRBV5-1 with TRBJ1-2; D is unresolved. The V gene lost 0 bases and the J gene lost 2 bases, with 11 bases spanning the gap. This CDR3 is built from 15 residues. Germline-derived CDR1 and CDR2 are SGHRS and YFSETQ.

This chain joins TRBV6-1 and TRBJ1-2; 8 bases are a match to TRBD1. From germline, CDR1 is MNHNS and CDR2 SASEGT. After removal of 5 bases from V and 4 bases from J, the junction contained 18 bases not matched to a gene. The CDR3 runs to 18 residues. CDR3 loop: CASSPIMGTGVSSYGYTF. The DNA of the CDR3 is TGTGCCAGCAGTCCAATTATGGGGACAGGCGTCTCAAGCTATGGCTACACCTTC.

Only a few counts were recorded for this clonotype. The V gene is TRBV20-1, the J gene TRBJ2-3; tentative D call: TRBD1 (6 bases). V shed 6 bases and J shed 0 bases, with 16 bases lying between them. The CDR3 runs 15 residues. In germline, CDR1 is DFQATT, CDR2 SNEGSKA (reference sequence). The CDR3 sequence: CSALDRTKSTDTQYF. For the CDR3, the DNA is TGCAGTGCACTCGACAGGACGAAGAGCACAGATACGCAGTATTTT.

The rearrangement uses TRBV7-9 and TRBJ2-5, with no clear D. V lost 8 bases and J 2 bases, leaving 18 bases between the germline ends. The germline gives CDR1 SEHNR, CDR2 FQNEAQ (reference sequence). CDR3 size: 15 residues. For the CDR3, the DNA is TGTGCCAGCCTCGGACGCGGAACGATACAAGAGACCCAGTACTTC. This encodes CASLGRGTIQETQYF.

As for this clonotype: At one end the junction does not follow the germline gene, possibly because of a read error. This sequence joins TRBV3-1 and TRBJ2-1; 8 positions match TRBD1. This CDR3 comprises 15 residues. Germline values: CDR1 LGHDT, CDR2 YNNKEL (reference sequence). CDR3 bases: TGTGCCTGCAGGGGGCAAATGGGGGCCGAGAATGAGCAGTTCTTC. Translated, it gives CACRGQMGAENEQFF.

The chain has TRBV4-3 and TRBJ2-1; 8 bases agree with TRBD2. The J call may be faulty, since TRBJ2-7 better matches the DNA end. This CDR3 is built from 18 residues. Germline CDR1 and CDR2: LGHNA and YSLEER. CDR3 region: CASSQDKRSGVRYNEQYF. As DNA, the CDR3 is TGCGCCAGCAGCCAAGATAAACGTAGCGGGGTCCGCTACAATGAGCAGTACTTC.

The V and J genes are TRBV25-1 and TRBJ2-3; a possible D gene is TRBD1 (6 bases). With 3 bases removed from V and 4 bases from J, the gap between germline ends came to 11 bases. This CDR3 comprises 14 residues. Looked up from germline, CDR1 is MGHDK and CDR2 is SYGVNS. CDR3 in amino acids: CASSDSGAPDTQYF. DNA for the CDR3: TGTGCCAGCAGTGACTCAGGGGCGCCAGATACGCAGTATTTT.

In regard to this clonotype: This is likely a read error, given that the CDR3 carries no conserved phenylalanine or tryptophan at its end. The DNA is left out, because the CDR3 cannot be placed on it with certainty; the CDR3 is given as TCRdb lists it. The chain is built from TRBV27 and TRBJ2-5; no DNA check was done on the table's D call, TRBD2. CDR1 MNHEY and CDR2 SMNVEV come from the germline V gene (reference sequence). 16 amino acids form the CDR3, both terminal residues included. CDR3 protein: CASSNREGNGGYTFGS.

This clonotype was recorded once. The V gene is TRBV6-6, the J gene TRBJ2-7; D unresolved. The J call may be incorrect, as the DNA end agrees better with TRBJ2-5. Germline V lookup: CDR1 MNHNY, CDR2 SVGAGI (reference sequence). This CDR3 is built from 12 residues. CDR3 loop: CASRYIRETQYF. CDR3 nucleotides: TGTGCCAGCAGGTATATCCGAGAGACCCAGTACTTC.

The CDR3 DNA sequence: TGCGCCACCGGAGCTAGCGCAGGGGGGGAGACCCAGTACTTC. This codes for CATGASAGGETQYF. The V call is TRBV5-1, the J call TRBJ2-5; D might be TRBD1 (7 bases). The CDR3 length is 14 residues. The germline gives CDR1 SGHRS, CDR2 YFSETQ. Trimming pared 9 bases from V and 5 bases from J, leaving 20 bases between.

The rearrangement joins TRBV12-3 or TRBV12-4 to TRBJ1-5; D is ambiguous. There are 14 residues in the CDR3. Trimming pared 5 bases from V and 4 bases from J, leaving 12 bases between. The CDR3 DNA follows: TGTGCCAGCAGTCTCCGGACGACTAATCAGCCCCAGCATTTT. Translating gives CASSLRTTNQPQHF.

The J gene is TRBJ1-4, the V gene TRBV4-3; no reliable D call. The CDR3 loop spans 16 amino acids. The V and J ends lost 0 bases and 4 bases respectively, with 12 bases between them. Germline assignment: CDR1 LGHNA and CDR2 YSLEER. The CDR3 nucleotides are TGCGCCAGCAGCCAAGATTACGGGCAGTTTAATGAAAAACTGTTTTTT. Translation gives CASSQDYGQFNEKLFF.

To note about this clonotype: This may stem from a read error, because a much larger clone lies one nucleotide away. The genes are TRBV20-1 and TRBJ2-1, with D possibly being TRBD1 or TRBD2 (5 bases each). Germline values: CDR1 DFQATT, CDR2 SNEGSKA (reference sequence). The germline V and J ends were trimmed by 3 bases and 13 bases, with 13 bases remaining between them. The CDR3 runs to 11 residues. The CDR3 protein is CSARGEETQFF. DNA of the CDR3: TGCAGTGCTAGGGGGGAAGAGACCCAGTTCTTC.

The chain couples TRBV12-3 or TRBV12-4 to TRBJ1-2, with D uncertain. The length of the CDR3 is 12 residues. Trimming took 7 bases from V and 8 from J, leaving 14 bases between them. The CDR3 reads CASNLWGGGYTF. CDR3 sequence (DNA): TGTGCCAGCAACCTCTGGGGTGGCGGCTACACCTTC.

The genes are TRBV29-1 and TRBJ2-1, with D perhaps TRBD1 or TRBD2 (7 bases each). The V end lost 4 bases, the J end lost 13 bases, and 29 bases lay between the germline ends. This CDR3 has 16 amino acids. Looked up from germline, CDR1 is SQVTM and CDR2 is ANQGSEA. The CDR3 region has the DNA TGCAGCGTTGTCAGGGGGGGTCTGGGAACCCAAGAGACCCAGTTCTTC. Its protein product is CSVVRGGLGTQETQFF.

The chain employs TRBV5-6 and TRBJ2-1; D assignment may be TRBD1 or TRBD2 (7 bases each). V was pared by 3 bases and J by 7 bases, with 17 bases between. The CDR3 sequence is 15 residues long. The germline gives CDR1 SGHDT, CDR2 YYEEEE. The CDR3 here is CASSWAGGDNNEQFF. The DNA for the CDR3 is TGTGCCAGCAGCTGGGCAGGGGGGGATAATAATGAGCAGTTCTTC.

For this clonotype: It may be a read error: a sequence one base away is much more abundant. This sequence joins TRBV7-2 and TRBJ2-3; D not certain. The germline V gene encodes CDR1 SGHTA and CDR2 FQGNSA. The CDR3 length is 13 residues. CDR3: CASSVAYTDTQYF. CDR3 coding DNA: TGTGCCAGCAGCGTAGCCTACACAGATACGCAGTATTTT.

This clonotype was observed a single time. A much larger clone differs from this one at a single base, so this may be a read error. V gene TRBV24-1 combines with J gene TRBJ2-5, with TRBD1 as a possible D gene (6 bases). Germline values: CDR1 KGHDR, CDR2 SFDVKD. The CDR3 sequence is 15 residues long. The DNA of the CDR3 is TGTGCCACCAGTGACCCTGGACAGAACCAAGAGATCCAGTACTTC. Its translation is CATSDPGQNQEIQYF.

Points on this clonotype: Compared with germline, one end of the junction differs, possibly owing to a read error. The chain couples TRBV4-3 to TRBJ2-1; 8 bases are a match to TRBD2. The CDR3 runs 17 residues. CDR1 and CDR2 (germline): LGHNA, YSLEER. The CDR3 DNA follows: TGTGCCAGCAGCCAAGACGGGGGGGGGCCTCCCTACAATGAGCAGTTCTTC. Translation gives CASSQDGGGPPYNEQFF.

The genes are TRBV2 and TRBJ2-1; D unresolved. V shed 2 bases and J shed 9 bases, with 11 bases lying between them. Germline V gene data show CDR1 as SNHLY and CDR2 as FYNNEI. The CDR3 length is 13 residues. The CDR3 bases are TGTGCCAGCAGTGAATATCGGAGCGTTGAGCAGTTCTTC. It encodes CASSEYRSVEQFF. Filled out from reference TRBV2 and TRBJ2-1, the complete variable domain reads EPEVTQTPSHQVTQMGQEVILRCVPISNHLYFYWYRQILGQKVEFLVSFYNNEISEKSEIFDDQFSVERPDGSNFTLKIRSTKLEDSAMYFCASSEYRSVEQFFGPGTRLTVL.

The CDR3 DNA sequence: TGCAGTGCTAGAGATCTCATTAGCCGCCGCGGCTCCTACAATGAGCAGTTCTTC. Translating it yields CSARDLISRRGSYNEQFF. V and J are TRBV20-1 and TRBJ2-1; D uncertain. The germline CDR1 and CDR2 sequences are DFQATT and SNEGSKA (reference sequence). V lost 0 bases to trimming and J lost 0 bases, with 18 bases between them. CDR3 length: 18 residues.

The V gene is TRBV12-3 or TRBV12-4, the J gene TRBJ2-3, with 10 bases that match TRBD2. CDR3 length: 19 residues. The junction had 17 bases not matched to a gene; V was cut back by 6 bases and J by 2 bases. CDR3 sequence reads: CASSSSLAGSGAITDTQYF. CDR3 in DNA: TGTGCCAGCAGCTCGTCACTAGCGGGGAGTGGGGCTATCACAGATACGCAGTATTTT.

This chain connects TRBV3-1 to TRBJ2-4; D is perhaps TRBD2 (5 bases). The length of the CDR3 is 13 residues. With 3 bases removed from V and 13 bases from J, the gap between germline ends came to 16 bases. The germline V gene encodes CDR1 LGHDT and CDR2 YNNKEL (reference sequence). The CDR3 bases are TGTGCCAGCAGCCAGGCTCAGACGGAGGAGCAGTACTTC. Amino acid sequence: CASSQAQTEEQYF.